The TCR beta chain described here comes from a study of T cells in narcolepsy. Assay: immunoSEQ multiplex PCR; the TCRdb copy retains only in-frame clones and omits some. The sample gives 30,000 to 40,000 clones, roughly 90% of which show up once; approximately 0.8% is in the top ten. Germline CDR1 and CDR2: LNHDA and SQIVND (reference sequence). The CDR3 has 14 residues. Losses at the gene ends were 7 bases for V and 4 bases for J; bases not matched to a gene: 5. The source of this sequence is a human donor with narcolepsy. The chain recombines TRBV19 with TRBJ2-2, with TRBD1 matching over 8 bases. The material sequenced was CD45RA- memory CD4+ T cells from PBMCs. Written as DNA, the CDR3 is TGTGCCAGTACGATAACAGGGGGCACCGGGGAGCTGTTTTTT. Protein product: CASTITGGTGELFF. The full variable domain, with the rest looked up from reference TRBV19 and TRBJ2-2, is DGGITQSPKYLFRKEGQNVTLSCEQNLNHDAMYWYRQDPGQGLRLIYYSQIVNDFQKGDIAEGYSVSREKKESFPLTVTSAQKNPTAFYLCASTITGGTGELFFGEGSRLTVL.